The T cell receptor (beta chain) under discussion was sequenced for a study of graft-versus-host responses after intestinal transplantation. Study context: Tacrolimus and steroids were given for two to three years to all recipients after anti-thymocyte globulin induction. General study results and limits: Within allografts, high graft-versus-host to host-versus-graft clonal ratios were seen among patients with graft-donor T cell macrochimerism. There were GvH clones found in recipient marrow, and some of them appeared first in ileum or blood.

Germline V CDR1 and CDR2: SEHNR, FQNEAQ (reference sequence). The junction had 13 bases not matched to a gene; V was cut back by 4 bases and J by 4 bases. The CDR3 extends over 18 amino acids. As regards this clone: What it recognizes is unknown.

Produced via immunoSEQ multiplex PCR; TCRdb's table is partial and in-frame only. Altogether nearly 1,500 clones are present, more than 85% being singletons, with the ten largest covering over 7%. The sample was PBMCs, taken 8 days after intestinal transplant. This receptor was identified in a human patient who received an intestinal transplant, so some T cells may come from the graft donor. The chain is built from TRBV7-9 and TRBJ2-1; TRBD2 matches 10 bases. The CDR3: CASSSLPTLAGVYNEQFF. The CDR3 DNA reads as TGTGCCAGCAGCTCTCTCCCCACTCTAGCGGGAGTGTACAATGAGCAGTTCTTC. Combining the CDR3 with reference TRBV7-9 and TRBJ2-1 gives the whole variable domain DTGVSQNPRHKITKRGQNVTFRCDPISEHNRLYWYRQTLGQGPEFLTYFQNEAQLEKSRLLSDRFSAERPKGSFSTLEIQRTEQGDSAMYLCASSSLPTLAGVYNEQFFGPGTRLTVL.